Presented here are 27 T cell receptor beta chains from one specimen sequenced in a study of response to subunit inactivated influenza vaccine. MiXCR was run by TCRdb on the RT-PCR reads, yielding one entry per CDR3 protein. This table holds over 750,000 distinct CDR3 sequences, about 20% found once. This specimen was PBMCs from blood, taken about 5 days after vaccination. The receptors derive from a man in his fifties or sixties who received an inactivated influenza vaccine.

DNA of the CDR3: TGTGCCAGCGAGACAATGCCAGGGGGCAATGAGCAGTTCTTC. This codes for CASETMPGGNEQFF. The chain couples TRBV9 to TRBJ2-1; TRBD1 matches 7 bases. The CDR3 spans 14 residues. V was clipped by 7 bases and J by 6 bases; unmatched bases: 10. Germline assignment: CDR1 SGDLS and CDR2 YYNGEE.

This chain uses TRBV7-2 with TRBJ2-3; tentatively, D is TRBD2 (6 bases). The CDR3 is made up of 16 amino acids. Germline assignment: CDR1 SGHTA and CDR2 FQGNSA. Trimming shortened V by 0 bases and J by 2 bases, and 12 bases separated the two germline ends. This CDR3 is CASSLASGLFTDTQYF. In DNA, the CDR3 is TGTGCCAGCAGCTTAGCCTCGGGACTTTTCACAGATACGCAGTATTTT.

This clonotype was observed a few times. The chain uses TRBV10-3 and TRBJ1-3; D uncertain. This CDR3 contains 15 residues. Trimming cost V 2 bases and J 0 bases, with 8 bases left between them. Germline V CDR1 and CDR2: ENHRY, SYGVKD. The CDR3, as DNA: TGTGCCATCAGTGAGGGCGCAAGCTCTGGAAACACCATATATTTT. It yields the protein CAISEGASSGNTIYF.

CDR3 bases: TGTGCCAGCAGCAGCTTAAGGGTGGCACTTAGCACAGATACGCAGTATTTT. It specifies CASSSLRVALSTDTQYF. This rearrangement joins TRBV7-9 to TRBJ2-3; D gene uncertain. V was trimmed by 5 bases and J by 0 bases, leaving 18 bases between them. The CDR3 extends over 17 amino acids. Germline lookup yields CDR1 SEHNR and CDR2 FQNEAQ (reference sequence).

The chain recombines TRBV6-1 with TRBJ1-5, with D maybe TRBD1 (5 bases). CDR3 length: 15 residues. The germline V and J ends were trimmed by 4 bases and 0 bases, with 10 bases remaining between them. Per the germline V gene, CDR1 is MNHNS and CDR2 is SASEGT. The CDR3 protein is CASSGKTDSNQPQHF. CDR3 DNA: TGTGCCAGCAGTGGGAAGACAGATAGCAATCAGCCCCAGCATTTT.

DNA for the CDR3: TGTGCCAGCACCCCCGGGGGGTCTCAGCCCCAGCATTTT. The encoded protein is CASTPGGSQPQHF. The chain links TRBV12-3 or TRBV12-4 to TRBJ1-5; D may be TRBD1 (5 bases). The ends were cut back, 7 bases at V and 6 bases at J, with 13 bases in the middle. CDR3 length equals 13 residues.

This clonotype came up many times. This chain uses TRBV6-5 with TRBJ2-5; TRBD2 is a possible D gene (5 bases). Trimming took 2 bases from V and 2 from J, leaving 12 bases between them. The CDR3 covers 15 residues. Germline CDR1 is MNHEY and CDR2 is SVGAGI. As DNA, the CDR3 is TGTGCCAGCAGTTACGCGGCTAGCCATCAAGAGACCCAGTACTTC. This gives the protein CASSYAASHQETQYF.

The rearrangement joins TRBV29-1 to TRBJ2-7, with a tentative D call TRBD1 (6 bases). V gave up 7 bases and J gave up 4 bases, with 11 bases separating them. CDR1 is SQVTM, CDR2 ANQGSEA, per germline. The CDR3 runs to 11 residues. The CDR3 reads CSGEQGYEQYF. The CDR3 DNA is TGCAGCGGGGAACAGGGATACGAGCAGTACTTC.

This clonotype appeared a few times. The rearrangement joins TRBV11-2 to TRBJ2-4; TRBD1 agrees at 9 bases. The CDR3 spans 19 residues. V dropped 2 bases and J dropped 0; count of bases not matched to a gene: 11. Germline CDR1 reads SGHAT; CDR2 reads FQNNGV. CDR3 amino acids: CASSLSGTGTTIAKNIQYF. The CDR3 nucleotides are TGTGCCAGCAGCTTATCCGGGACAGGGACAACAATAGCCAAAAACATTCAGTACTTC.

This clonotype was seen only a few times. This sequence joins TRBV7-8 and TRBJ2-7; the D gene is possibly TRBD1 (6 bases). V was cut by 6 bases and J by 3 bases, with 15 bases left in between. This CDR3 has 14 amino acids. Germline loops: CDR1 SGHVS, CDR2 FQNEAQ. In DNA form, the CDR3 reads TGTGCCAGCAGTAGGGACACTTGGGGCTACGAGCAGTACTTC. It specifies CASSRDTWGYEQYF.

The chain is built from TRBV20-1 and TRBJ2-7, with 8 bases matching TRBD1. The CDR3 has 15 residues. With V trimmed by 1 base and J by 5 bases, 10 bases remained unmatched. Per the germline V gene, CDR1 is DFQATT and CDR2 is SNEGSKA (reference sequence). Here the CDR3 DNA reads TGCAGTGCTAGAGGGTCCGGGACAGGCTCAAACGAGCAGTACTTC. This sequence encodes CSARGSGTGSNEQYF.

This chain connects TRBV12-3 or TRBV12-4 to TRBJ2-7, with 7 bases fitting TRBD1. The CDR3 runs 15 residues. The ends lost 5 bases at V and 4 bases at J; junction bases unmatched: 11. The CDR3 coding sequence is TGTGCCAGCAGTCCCCGAGGGGGCGATTTTTACGAGCAGTACTTC. Translation gives CASSPRGGDFYEQYF.

The chain joins TRBV4-3 to TRBJ1-6, with D tentatively TRBD1 (6 bases). CDR3 size: 17 residues. Germline CDR1 and CDR2: LGHNA and YSLEER. Between the trimmed V and J ends, which lost 0 bases and 7 bases, there was a span of 16 bases. The CDR3 sequence is CASSQDSRGRGNSPLHF. CDR3 coding DNA: TGCGCCAGCAGCCAAGATAGTAGAGGAAGGGGGAATTCACCCCTCCACTTT.

The chain uses TRBV28 and TRBJ1-2; 10 bases match TRBD1. With V trimmed by 5 bases and J by 2 bases, 11 bases remained unmatched. There are 17 residues in the CDR3. Germline V gene lookup returns CDR1 MDHEN and CDR2 SYDVKM. This CDR3 reads CASSPQGLDRGNYGYTF. In DNA form, the CDR3 reads TGTGCCAGCAGTCCGCAGGGCCTGGACAGGGGGAACTATGGCTACACCTTC.

The V call is TRBV6-1, the J call TRBJ2-1; 9 positions agree with TRBD2. V was clipped by 6 bases and J by 6 bases; unmatched bases: 12. The germline V gene encodes CDR1 MNHNS and CDR2 SASEGT. This CDR3 spans 16 amino acids. CDR3 bases: TGTGCCAGCAGGAGGAAGGCTAGCGGGGTTCTCAATGAGCAGTTCTTC. It encodes CASRRKASGVLNEQFF.

This clonotype was counted at least ten times. This chain joins TRBV12-3 or TRBV12-4 and TRBJ1-1; D might be TRBD1 (5 bases). The CDR3 extends over 13 amino acids. Trimming took 4 bases from V and 7 from J, leaving 13 bases between them. The CDR3 DNA reads TGTGCCAGCAGTTCGGACAAACAAAATGAAGCTTTCTTT. Translating it yields CASSSDKQNEAFF.

This clonotype turned up a few times. J is TRBJ1-2 and V is TRBV24-1; possible D gene TRBD1, 5 bases. CDR3 size: 15 residues. Germline V gene sequence: CDR1 KGHDR, CDR2 SFDVKD. V was trimmed by 5 bases and J by 2 bases, leaving 14 bases between them. DNA for the CDR3: TGTGCCACCAGTGGCTCCGGGACTTCAAACTATGGCTACACCTTC. It yields the protein CATSGSGTSNYGYTF.

V gene TRBV20-1 combines with J gene TRBJ1-5; possible D gene TRBD1, 6 bases. V lost 6 bases, J lost 5 bases, and 14 bases lay in between. Germline CDR1 DFQATT, CDR2 SNEGSKA (reference sequence). The CDR3 contains 13 residues. Here the CDR3 DNA reads TGCAGTGCCGATGAGGGGGGGGATCAGCCCCAGCATTTT. Translation gives CSADEGGDQPQHF.

The chain is built from TRBV29-1 and TRBJ2-2, with 7 bases fitting TRBD2. Trimming removed 2 bases from V and 2 bases from J; junction bases left unmatched: 5. Looked up from germline, CDR1 is SQVTM and CDR2 is ANQGSEA. This CDR3 has 15 amino acids. As DNA, the CDR3 is TGCAGCGTTGAACCAGCGGGAAGAAACACCGGGGAGCTGTTTTTT. Protein product: CSVEPAGRNTGELFF.

This clonotype was seen only a few times. V is TRBV5-1 and J is TRBJ2-1, with a possible D match to TRBD2 (6 bases). Between the trimmed V and J ends, which lost 3 bases and 8 bases, there was a span of 15 bases. The CDR3 extends over 14 amino acids. Germline V CDR1 and CDR2: SGHRS, YFSETQ. The CDR3 nucleotides read TGCGCCAGCAGCTCGGGGGTAGGGCTGGATGAGCAGTTCTTC. Translation: CASSSGVGLDEQFF.

As concerns this clonotype: A single base separates this from a much larger clone, so it may be a read error. The final CDR3 position lacks the conserved phenylalanine or tryptophan, pointing to a likely read error. This sequence joins TRBV9 and TRBJ2-3; TRBD2 aligns across 7 bases. Germline V CDR1 and CDR2: SGDLS, YYNGEE. The CDR3 consists of 15 residues. V was pared by 4 bases and J by 3 bases, with 8 bases of the junction left unmatched. CDR3 sequence: CASSPYAGETDTQYL. DNA of the CDR3: TGTGCCAGCAGCCCCTACGCGGGAGAAACAGATACGCAGTATCTT.

This clonotype came up once. The rearrangement links TRBV12-3 or TRBV12-4 to TRBJ2-1; 9 positions match TRBD2. V lost 7 bases and J lost 9; bases outside the gene matches: 13. This CDR3 region has 15 residues. The CDR3 reads CASIKTSGRRVEQFF. Here the CDR3 DNA reads TGTGCCAGCATCAAAACTAGCGGGCGTCGAGTTGAGCAGTTCTTC.

This clonotype was seen at least ten times. This rearrangement joins TRBV7-2 to TRBJ2-5; TRBD2 agrees at 7 bases. The CDR3 totals 13 residues. The junction had 6 bases not matched to a gene; V was cut back by 6 bases and J by 5 bases. In germline, CDR1 is SGHTA, CDR2 FQGNSA. CDR3 amino acids: CASSSRLAETQYF. The CDR3 region has the DNA TGTGCCAGCAGTTCCAGACTAGCTGAGACCCAGTACTTC.

The chain carries TRBV7-2 and TRBJ2-4; the match to TRBD2 covers 8 bases. Per the germline V gene, CDR1 is SGHTA and CDR2 is FQGNSA. CDR3 length equals 17 residues. J lost 0 bases, V lost 5 bases, and 9 bases had no gene match. The CDR3 nucleotides are TGTGCCAGCAGCCCCGGGGGGGCGGGATTAGCCAAAAACATTCAGTACTTC. Its translation: CASSPGGAGLAKNIQYF.

This clonotype has at least ten counts. V usage is TRBV28 and J usage is TRBJ1-6; perhaps TRBD1 as D (6 bases). Germline lookup yields CDR1 MDHEN and CDR2 SYDVKM. The CDR3 is made up of 16 amino acids. The V and J ends lost 6 bases and 7 bases respectively, with 19 bases between them. The CDR3 region has the DNA TGTGCCAGCAGCTCGGTGTGGGGGGCGGGGAATTCACCCCTCCACTTT. The encoded protein is CASSSVWGAGNSPLHF.

CDR3 sequence: CASSKTPTGANVLTF. In nucleotides, the CDR3 is TGTGCCAGCAGTAAGACACCCACTGGGGCCAACGTCCTGACTTTC. The rearrangement joins TRBV12-3 or TRBV12-4 to TRBJ2-6; D is unresolved. This CDR3 comprises 15 residues. Trimming cost V 5 bases and J 2 bases, with 10 bases left between them.

This clonotype was counted a few times. This chain links TRBV29-1 with TRBJ1-2; a possible D gene is TRBD1 (6 bases). The CDR3 has 13 amino acids. Germline loops: CDR1 SQVTM, CDR2 ANQGSEA. V shed 5 bases and J shed 4 bases, with 14 bases lying between them. CDR3: CSVQLGGSYGYTF. DNA for the CDR3: TGCAGCGTTCAACTAGGGGGGAGCTATGGCTACACCTTC.